This TCR beta chain is drawn from a study of cytomegalovirus exposure and HLA in healthy donors. Study outcomes and limitations: TCR association rates varied by HLA locus in a later analysis, with DRB1 highest and HLA-C lowest. The productive fraction for most TCR beta V segments was about 87% or about 30% in an earlier analysis.

A word on this clone: Its antigen remains unidentified.

The donors comprised healthy bone marrow donors. PCR involved 60 Vbeta and 13 Jbeta primers. The protocol was immunoSEQ multiplex PCR, while the TCRdb copy is restricted to in-frame clones and leaves out a portion. The sample holds tens of thousands of clones, roughly four fifths seen once. The sequencing sample was made of PBMCs. The source is a human donor in good health.

Here the CDR3 DNA reads TGTGCCATCAGCGGGACAGCACCCGGGCAGTACTTC. Translation gives CAISGTAPGQYF. J is TRBJ2-7 and V is TRBV10-3, with TRBD1 identical over 7 bases. The CDR3 is 12 residues long. Germline lookup yields CDR1 ENHRY and CDR2 SYGVKD. J gave up 9 bases and V 6 bases, and 8 bases lay outside the gene matches.